Described below is a single T cell receptor beta chain sequence and its context. The CDR3 is 11 residues long. CDR1 is DFQATT, CDR2 SNEGSKA, per germline (reference sequence). Assay used: immunoSEQ multiplex PCR; TCRdb lists only in-frame clones, some missing. The sample carries 70,000 to 95,000 clones, roughly 90% recorded once. The sample belongs to a study of blood T cell repertoires in COVID-19. Study context: Sources were T cells, B-cell-depleted T cells, or PBMCs; the material itself was cDNA or gDNA.

Seattle's enrolled individuals joined amid active infection and were then monitored longitudinally. Material: peripheral blood. The origin of this receptor is a man between 45 and 60 years old with COVID-19, enrolled during active disease. This chain connects TRBV20-1 to TRBJ1-1, with D perhaps TRBD1 (5 bases). CDR3 in amino acids: CRPTVNTEAFF. The CDR3 nucleotides are TGCAGGCCGACAGTGAACACTGAAGCTTTCTTT.